This is a list of T cell receptor beta chains from one sample in a study of vaccination and CD4 T cells after COVID-19. Their cognate antigens are unknown. Each CDR3 protein gets one entry after TCRdb re-called the PCR reads with MiXCR. The table shows around 5,000 distinct CDR3 sequences, with roughly two fifths occurring only once. Sample: CD4+ T cells from blood, cultured in vitro. These receptors all stem from a human donor in good health. CDR3s include the opening cysteine and the closing phenylalanine or tryptophan. The D gene is left open where the match is weak. Size is omitted from some rows. Given values are once, few, many or a class for expanded clones.

j_gene | v_gene | abundance | d_gene | CDR3nt | CDR3aa
TRBJ2-1 | TRBV27 | . | . | TGTGCCAGTTGGGGGGCGCGCTCCTACAATGAGCAGTTCTTC | CASWGARSYNEQFF
TRBJ1-1 | TRBV30 | . | . | TGTGCCTGGAGTGGCCGGGGAAAGACTGAAGCTTTCTTT | CAWSGRGKTEAFF
TRBJ1-2 | TRBV20-1 | . | . | TGCAGTGCTCCTCAGGGGTGGGGCTACACCTTC | CSAPQGWGYTF
TRBJ2-5 | TRBV10-3 | . | . | TGTGCCATCAGTGAGAGGGGGGACGGGACCCAGTACTTC | CAISERGDGTQYF
TRBJ2-3 | TRBV7-9 | few | TRBD2 | TGTGCCAGCAGCTTAAGTAGCGGGGGGCCCACAGATACGCAGTATTTT | CASSLSSGGPTDTQYF
TRBJ1-4 | TRBV6-2/TRBV6-3 | . | TRBD1 | TGTGCCAGCAGTTACTCCGGGACAGGGGGCGCGAACGAAAAACTGTTTTTT | CASSYSGTGGANEKLFF
TRBJ2-7 | TRBV20-1 | . | TRBD1 | TGCAGTGCCGGACAGGGGGCGCAAAAAGAGCAGTACTTC | CSAGQGAQKEQYF
TRBJ1-2 | TRBV12-3/TRBV12-4 | . | TRBD1 | TGTGCCAGCAGTTTCACAGGGGGCGGAGGCTATGGCTACACCTTC | CASSFTGGGGYGYTF
TRBJ1-5 | TRBV10-3 | . | TRBD1 | TGTGCCATCAGTCGGACGGGGCAGACAGGGAATCAGCCCCAGCATTTT | CAISRTGQTGNQPQHF
TRBJ1-3 | TRBV7-2 | . | . | TGTGCCAGCAGCTTAGCGCCCGGGGAAAACACCATATATTTT | CASSLAPGENTIYF
TRBJ1-3 | TRBV12-3/TRBV12-4 | . | . | TGTGCCAGCAGTTTCGAGCCCTCTGGAAACACCATATATTTT | CASSFEPSGNTIYF
TRBJ1-1 | TRBV30 | . | . | TGTGCCTGGAGGCCCAGTCCTGAAGCTTTCTTT | CAWRPSPEAFF
TRBJ1-2 | TRBV19 | . | . | TGTGCCTCCCGCCGGGACACTGGCTACACCTTC | CASRRDTGYTF
TRBJ1-2 | TRBV5-1 | . | TRBD1 | TGCGCCAGCAGCCCCGGGACAGGGGCCAACTATGGCTACACCTTC | CASSPGTGANYGYTF
TRBJ2-5 | TRBV25-1 | . | . | TGTGCCAGCAGTGAATTTGTATCGGCCTACGGGGAATCCATTAGAGAGACCCAGTACTTC | CASSEFVSAYGESIRETQYF
TRBJ1-2 | TRBV6-4 | few | . | TGTGCCAGCAGTGACGTTTTGTGGGGGAATGGCTACACCTTC | CASSDVLWGNGYTF
TRBJ1-6 | TRBV7-2 | . | TRBD1 | TGTGCCAGCAGCTTAGACAGGGGACGTTCACCCCTCCACTTT | CASSLDRGRSPLHF
TRBJ1-1 | TRBV15 | few | . | TGTGCCACCAGCAGAGATTTAACAGGCTTCCGAGCTTTCTTT | CATSRDLTGFRAFF
TRBJ1-5 | TRBV30 | few | TRBD1 | TGTGCCTGGAGGGACGGACAGGTGCCCCATCAGCCCCAGCATTTT | CAWRDGQVPHQPQHF
TRBJ1-1 | TRBV7-9 | . | . | TGTGCCAGCAGCTTACCCCAGCTTGAAGCTTTCTTT | CASSLPQLEAFF
TRBJ2-1 | TRBV10-2 | . | TRBD2 | TGCGCCAGCAGTGGACCCATCAGAGATAGCGGGAGGGCCCGGTATGAGCAGTTCTTC | CASSGPIRDSGRARYEQFF
TRBJ1-5 | TRBV21-1 | few | . | TGTGCCAGCAGCCCCGACAGGGTGAGCAATCAGCCCCAGCATTTT | CASSPDRVSNQPQHF
TRBJ1-5 | TRBV6-5 | medium-sized | . | TGTGCCAGCAGTTACTCCCAATCAGGGGAACAGCCCCAGCATTTT | CASSYSQSGEQPQHF
TRBJ1-3 | TRBV2 | . | . | TGTGCCAGCAGCGGCGGTCCAACAGGGCCGAGCTCTGGAAACACCATATATTTT | CASSGGPTGPSSGNTIYF
TRBJ1-1 | TRBV10-3 | few | . | TGTGCCATCAGTGAGTCGACAGTAAGGAACACTGAAGCTTTCTTT | CAISESTVRNTEAFF
TRBJ1-1 | TRBV20-1 | few | TRBD1 | TGCAGTGCTACAATCCCGGGACAGGGAAGGACTGAAGCTTTCTTT | CSATIPGQGRTEAFF
TRBJ1-6 | TRBV25-1 | few | TRBD1 | TGTGCCAGCAAGGATCAGACAGGGGAAAATTCACCCCTCCACTTT | CASKDQTGENSPLHF
TRBJ1-6 | TRBV6-5 | few | . | TGTGCCAGCAGTTTAAACAGCCCTAATTCACCCCTCCACTTT | CASSLNSPNSPLHF
TRBJ2-1 | TRBV20-1 | . | TRBD2 | TGCAGTGCTGGGCCTCAGGGGTTCGGGACTAGGATAGGAAATGAGCAGTTCTTC | CSAGPQGFGTRIGNEQFF
TRBJ2-3 | TRBV2 | . | TRBD2 | TGTGCCAGCAGTTCGGGACTAGCGGGGCGCACAGATACGCAGTATTTT | CASSSGLAGRTDTQYF
TRBJ1-2 | TRBV2 | . | . | TGTGCCAGCAGTTCAGACGGATATGGCTACACCTTC | CASSSDGYGYTF
TRBJ1-2 | TRBV30 | . | . | TGTGCCTGGAGTGTAGCAGGGGACTATGGCTACACCTTC | CAWSVAGDYGYTF
TRBJ2-1 | TRBV6-1 | . | TRBD2 | TGTGCCAGCAGTGGTACTAGCGGCTCCTACAATGAGCAGTTCTTC | CASSGTSGSYNEQFF
TRBJ2-3 | TRBV2 | . | TRBD2 | TGTGCCAGCAGTGAAGAGGCGGGAGTTCGCACAGATACGCAGTATTTT | CASSEEAGVRTDTQYF
TRBJ2-5 | TRBV29-1 | . | . | TGCAGCGTTGAAGAGGGGTTTCGGGAGACCCAGTACTTC | CSVEEGFRETQYF
TRBJ2-2 | TRBV11-2 | . | . | TGTGCCAGCAGCTTAGGCCTGGGATCGAACACCGGGGAGCTGTTTTTT | CASSLGLGSNTGELFF
TRBJ1-2 | TRBV7-8 | . | . | TGTGCCAGCAGCCCGAGGACAGATGGCTACACCTTC | CASSPRTDGYTF
TRBJ1-1 | TRBV6-2/TRBV6-3 | . | TRBD1 | TGTGCCAGCAGTCCACGATTCAATACAGGGGGCACTGAAGCTTTCTTT | CASSPRFNTGGTEAFF
TRBJ2-2 | TRBV19 | . | . | TGTGCCAGTAGATGGTGGGCCGGGGAGCTGTTTTTT | CASRWWAGELFF
TRBJ2-5 | TRBV6-1 | . | TRBD2 | TGTGCCAGCAGTGAATATGGGGGACTAGCGGGAAAAGAGACCCAGTACTTC | CASSEYGGLAGKETQYF
TRBJ2-4 | TRBV6-2/TRBV6-3 | . | . | TGTGCCAGCAGGCATCTAGCCCCAAAAAACATTCAGTACTTC | CASRHLAPKNIQYF
TRBJ2-3 | TRBV19 | few | . | TGTGCCACCTCTCGGGCCACAGATACGCAGTATTTT | CATSRATDTQYF
TRBJ1-6 | TRBV5-1 | few | TRBD1 | TGCGCCAGCAGCCTCGGACAGGGGAGTTCACCCCTCCACTTT | CASSLGQGSSPLHF
TRBJ1-5 | TRBV10-3 | few | . | TGTGCCATCAGTGAGGGGGGGGCTATGGGTCAGCCCCAGCATTTT | CAISEGGAMGQPQHF
TRBJ2-2 | TRBV11-2 | . | . | TGTGCCAGCAGCCCAAGTCGAGGCCCCGGGGAGCTGTTTTTT | CASSPSRGPGELFF
TRBJ2-3 | TRBV28 | . | . | TGTGCCAGCAGTTCCCGGTCCGTTGGCACAGATACGCAGTATTTT | CASSSRSVGTDTQYF
TRBJ2-5 | TRBV6-5 | . | . | TGTGCCAGCAGTTATAGTATGTCCGCAGTTGGGGAGACCCAGTACTTC | CASSYSMSAVGETQYF
TRBJ1-4 | TRBV10-1 | once | . | TGCGCCACCCCGGACGGTGGAAATGAAAAACTGTTTTTT | CATPDGGNEKLFF
TRBJ2-7 | TRBV5-5 | . | . | TGTGCCAGCAAGAGGCAGGGAAAGGACGAGCAGTACTTC | CASKRQGKDEQYF
TRBJ2-3 | TRBV7-9 | . | . | TGTGCCAGCAGCTTAGCTCGCACAGATACGCAGTATTTT | CASSLARTDTQYF
TRBJ2-3 | TRBV3-1 | few | . | TGTGCCAGCAGCCGATCTAGCGATACGACAGATACGCAGTATTTT | CASSRSSDTTDTQYF
TRBJ1-2 | TRBV5-4 | . | TRBD1 | TGTGCCAGCAGCTTGGAACAGGGGACTAACTATGGCTACACCTTC | CASSLEQGTNYGYTF
TRBJ2-5 | TRBV6-1 | few | TRBD1 | TGTGCCAGCAGCCCCTTGTCGGGACAGCAAGAGACCCAGTACTTC | CASSPLSGQQETQYF